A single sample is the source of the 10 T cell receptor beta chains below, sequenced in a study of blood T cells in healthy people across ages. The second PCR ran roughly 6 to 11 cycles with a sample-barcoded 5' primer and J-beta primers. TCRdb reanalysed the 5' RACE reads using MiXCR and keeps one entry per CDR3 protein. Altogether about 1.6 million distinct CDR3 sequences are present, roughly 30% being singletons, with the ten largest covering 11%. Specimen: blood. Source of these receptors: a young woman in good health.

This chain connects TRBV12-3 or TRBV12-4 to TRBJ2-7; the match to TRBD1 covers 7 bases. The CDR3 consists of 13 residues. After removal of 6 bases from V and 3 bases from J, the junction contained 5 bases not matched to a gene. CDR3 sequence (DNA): TGTGCCAGCAGGATGGGACAGAACTACGAGCAGTACTTC. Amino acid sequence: CASRMGQNYEQYF.

The CDR3, as DNA: TGTGCCAGCCTGGGACAGGGTAACCAGCCCCAGCATTTT. Protein product: CASLGQGNQPQHF. The chain couples TRBV6-1 to TRBJ1-5, with 9 bases fitting TRBD1. This CDR3 is built from 13 residues. The trim removed 8 bases at V and 7 bases at J, leaving 6 bases unmatched. Looked up from germline, CDR1 is MNHNS and CDR2 is SASEGT.

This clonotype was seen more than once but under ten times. Written as DNA, the CDR3 is TGCAGTGCTAGTGACATGGACAGGGTGGTGGGAAGCTCCTACGAGCAGTACTTC. This sequence encodes CSASDMDRVVGSSYEQYF. The chain employs TRBV20-1 and TRBJ2-7; 8 bases are a match to TRBD1. Germline CDR1 and CDR2: DFQATT and SNEGSKA (reference sequence). The CDR3 consists of 18 residues. With 3 bases clipped from V and 0 bases from J, the junction kept 16 bases outside the gene matches.

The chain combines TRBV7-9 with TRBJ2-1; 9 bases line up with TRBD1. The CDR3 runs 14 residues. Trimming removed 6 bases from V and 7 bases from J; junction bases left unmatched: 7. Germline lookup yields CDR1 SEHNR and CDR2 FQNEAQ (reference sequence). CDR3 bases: TGTGCCAGCAGTCTACAGACAGGGGGTAATGAGCAGTTCTTC. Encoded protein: CASSLQTGGNEQFF.

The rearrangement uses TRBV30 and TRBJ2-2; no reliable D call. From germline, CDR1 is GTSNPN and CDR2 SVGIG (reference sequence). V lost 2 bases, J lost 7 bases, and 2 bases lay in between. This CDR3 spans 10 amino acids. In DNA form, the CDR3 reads TGTGCCTGGAGTCGCGGGGAGCTGTTTTTT. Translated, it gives CAWSRGELFF.

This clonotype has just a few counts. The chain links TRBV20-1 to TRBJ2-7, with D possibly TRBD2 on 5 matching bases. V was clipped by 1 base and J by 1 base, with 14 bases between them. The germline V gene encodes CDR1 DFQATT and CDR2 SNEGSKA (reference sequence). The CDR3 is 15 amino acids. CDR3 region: CSARAGRGSSYEQYF. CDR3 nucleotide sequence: TGCAGTGCTAGAGCTGGCCGCGGGTCGTCCTACGAGCAGTACTTC.

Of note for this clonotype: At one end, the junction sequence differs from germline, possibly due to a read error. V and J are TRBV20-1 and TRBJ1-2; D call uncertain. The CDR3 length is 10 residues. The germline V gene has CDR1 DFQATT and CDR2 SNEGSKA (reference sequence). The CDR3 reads CSASRYDYTF. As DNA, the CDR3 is TGCAGTGCGAGTCGTTATGACTACACCTTC.

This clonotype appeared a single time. The CDR3 spells CASSSLGQGNTEAFF. As DNA, the CDR3 is TGCGCCAGCAGCTCCCTCGGACAGGGAAATACTGAAGCTTTCTTT. This chain connects TRBV5-1 to TRBJ1-1; 8 bases map to TRBD1. CDR1 is SGHRS, CDR2 YFSETQ, per germline. The CDR3 totals 15 residues. V lost 3 bases to trimming and J lost 5 bases; unmatched junction nucleotides: 9.

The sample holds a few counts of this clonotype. The CDR3 bases are TGTGCCAGCAGCCAAGATAAGCGCCGGAACTCCTACGAGCAGTACTTC. Amino acid sequence: CASSQDKRRNSYEQYF. The chain is built from TRBV3-1 and TRBJ2-7; D uncertain. With 0 bases removed from V and 0 bases from J, the gap between germline ends came to 12 bases. Germline V gene data show CDR1 as LGHDT and CDR2 as YNNKEL (reference sequence). The CDR3 has 16 residues.

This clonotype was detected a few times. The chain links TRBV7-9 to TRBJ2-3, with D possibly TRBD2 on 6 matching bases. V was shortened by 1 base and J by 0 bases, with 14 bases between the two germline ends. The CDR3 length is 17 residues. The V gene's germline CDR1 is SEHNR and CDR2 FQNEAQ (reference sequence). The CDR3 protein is CASSLVRRGYSTDTQYF. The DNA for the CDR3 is TGTGCCAGCAGCTTAGTGAGGCGGGGCTATAGCACAGATACGCAGTATTTT.